This TCR beta chain appears in the sequencing data of a study of blood T cell repertoires in COVID-19. With V trimmed by 4 bases and J by 4 bases, 4 bases remained unmatched. Germline CDR1 is SEHNR and CDR2 is FQNEAQ (reference sequence). The CDR3 has 15 amino acids. Original processing notes: For nucleated cells, counts were estimated from reference gene primer amplification. Data came from immunoSEQ multiplex PCR; TCRdb stores just in-frame clones and leaves some out. V and J calls plus clone size are reproduced from that table; the DNA served to infer D and trimming. The table shows some 100,000 clones, with 70% to 80% occurring only once.

The sample was peripheral blood. The chain has TRBV7-9 and TRBJ1-1, with 12 bases fitting TRBD1. The clonotype was recovered from a woman between 70 and 85 years old with acute or convalescent COVID-19. The CDR3 loop reads CASSSRDRGLTEAFF. The DNA of the CDR3 is TGTGCCAGCAGCTCCCGGGACAGGGGGCTCACTGAAGCTTTCTTT.